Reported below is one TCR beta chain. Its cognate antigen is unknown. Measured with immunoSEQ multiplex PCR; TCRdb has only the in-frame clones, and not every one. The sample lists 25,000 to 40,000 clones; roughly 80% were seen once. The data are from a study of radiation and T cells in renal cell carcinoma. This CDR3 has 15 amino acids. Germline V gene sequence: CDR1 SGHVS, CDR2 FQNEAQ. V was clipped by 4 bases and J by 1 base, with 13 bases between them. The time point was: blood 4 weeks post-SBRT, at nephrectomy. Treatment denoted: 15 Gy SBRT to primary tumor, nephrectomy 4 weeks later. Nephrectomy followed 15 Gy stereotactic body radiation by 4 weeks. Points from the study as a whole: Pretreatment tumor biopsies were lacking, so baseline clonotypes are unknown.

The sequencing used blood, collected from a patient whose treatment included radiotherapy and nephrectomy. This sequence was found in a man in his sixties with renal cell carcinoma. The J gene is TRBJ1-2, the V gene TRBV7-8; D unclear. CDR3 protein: CASSSRTEFNYGYTF. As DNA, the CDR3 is TGTGCCAGCAGCTCAAGGACGGAATTTAACTATGGCTACACCTTC.